This is a list of T cell receptor beta chains from one sample in a study of blood T cell repertoires in COVID-19. Profiled with immunoSEQ multiplex PCR; TCRdb holds only in-frame clones, not every one. The data contain about 130,000 clones, more than 75% of them seen just once; the ten biggest clones take up about 5%. Source material: peripheral blood. The receptors originated from a woman in her 70s with COVID-19, enrolled during active disease. The CDR3 runs from the conserved cysteine through the conserved F or W. D genes are given only for firm matches. Clone size is stated in some rows and not others, as once, few, many or a class when expanded.

abundance,j_gene,v_gene,d_gene,CDR3aa,CDR3nt
-,TRBJ2-1,TRBV7-9,TRBD2,CASSSPVGTRDEQFF,TGTGCCAGCAGCTCCCCGGTCGGGACTAGGGATGAGCAGTTCTTC
-,TRBJ1-5,TRBV30,TRBD1,CAWRKTGGERSNQPQHF,TGTGCCTGGAGAAAAACAGGGGGCGAGAGGAGCAATCAGCCCCAGCATTTT
-,TRBJ2-6,TRBV7-2,-,CASSLEATYGPGANVLTF,TGTGCCAGCAGCCTAGAGGCAACTTATGGGCCTGGGGCCAACGTCCTGACTTTC
-,TRBJ1-5,TRBV2,TRBD1,CASSGTGSQPQHF,TGTGCCAGCAGTGGGACAGGGAGTCAGCCCCAGCATTTT
-,TRBJ2-7,TRBV4-1,-,CASSQVRDSAYEQYF,TGCGCCAGCAGCCAAGTCAGGGACTCCGCCTACGAGCAGTACTTC
-,TRBJ1-3,TRBV6-5,-,CAVQGPGNTIYF,TGTGCCGTTCAGGGGCCCGGAAACACCATATATTTT
-,TRBJ1-5,TRBV15,-,CATSRGGLREGNQPQHF,TGTGCCACCAGCAGGGGGGGTCTCAGGGAGGGCAATCAGCCCCAGCATTTT
-,TRBJ1-6,TRBV4-3,-,CASSQERGTPLHF,TGCGCCAGCAGCCAAGAAAGGGGGACCCCCCTCCACTTT
-,TRBJ2-6,TRBV28,TRBD1,CASSPPGQEFSGANVLTF,TGTGCCAGCAGCCCGCCGGGACAGGAGTTCTCTGGGGCCAACGTCCTGACTTTC
-,TRBJ2-3,TRBV7-2,-,CASSPLRSTDTQYF,TGTGCCAGCAGCCCCCTCCGGAGCACAGATACGCAGTATTTT
-,TRBJ1-2,TRBV27,TRBD1,CASRPGQGGPYGYTF,TGTGCCAGCAGACCCGGACAGGGGGGCCCCTATGGCTACACCTTC
-,TRBJ2-3,TRBV5-4,-,CASRFDRLNADTQYF,TGTGCCAGCAGATTTGACAGGTTGAATGCAGATACGCAGTATTTT
few,TRBJ1-2,TRBV11-2,TRBD1,CASRTGQGARGYTF,TGTGCCAGCAGGACGGGACAGGGGGCGCGTGGCTACACCTTC
-,TRBJ2-7,TRBV5-6,-,CASSFTGYEQYF,TGTGCCAGCAGCTTCACGGGATACGAGCAGTACTTC
-,TRBJ1-1,TRBV5-5,-,CASSWGETTEAFF,TGTGCCAGCAGCTGGGGCGAGACGACTGAAGCTTTCTTT
-,TRBJ2-5,TRBV14,TRBD2,CASSLAGVGTQYF,TGTGCCAGCTCACTAGCGGGAGTCGGGACCCAGTACTTC
-,TRBJ2-3,TRBV12-3/TRBV12-4,TRBD2,CASTAGEADTQYF,TGTGCCAGCACGGCGGGGGAAGCAGATACGCAGTATTTT
-,TRBJ1-2,TRBV27,-,CASSLAQDERYGYTF,TGTGCCAGCAGTTTGGCACAGGATGAACGTTATGGCTACACCTTC
once,TRBJ2-3,TRBV7-2,-,CASSLIGSTDTQYF,TGTGCCAGCAGCTTAATCGGGTCCACAGATACGCAGTATTTT
-,TRBJ1-6,TRBV7-6,TRBD1,CASSAEPGTGDSPLHF,TGTGCCAGCAGCGCCGAACCCGGGACAGGCGATTCACCCCTCCACTTT
-,TRBJ2-1,TRBV7-9,-,CASSGGTGNEQFF,TGTGCCAGCAGCGGAGGGACTGGCAATGAGCAGTTCTTC
-,TRBJ1-2,TRBV21-1,-,CASEPGQRKNGYTF,TGTGCCAGCGAACCGGGACAGCGAAAAAATGGCTACACCTTC
-,TRBJ1-6,TRBV5-4,-,CASSLNYGGDSPLHF,TGTGCCAGCAGCCTAAATTACGGGGGGGATTCACCCCTCCACTTT
-,TRBJ1-4,TRBV28,-,CASSFEATNEKLFF,TGTGCCAGCAGTTTCGAGGCAACTAATGAAAAACTGTTTTTT
-,TRBJ1-4,TRBV30,-,CAWSVVREKLFF,TGTGCCTGGAGTGTAGTCCGGGAAAAACTGTTTTTT
-,TRBJ2-2,TRBV24-1,-,CATRGTPNTGELFF,TGTGCCACCAGGGGGACACCGAACACCGGGGAGCTGTTTTTT
few,TRBJ1-2,TRBV28,-,CARGGGGVWGYTF,TGTGCCCGCGGCGGCGGGGGGGTGTGGGGCTACACCTTC
-,TRBJ2-1,TRBV24-1,TRBD1,CATSGGQGVRNEQFF,TGTGCCACCAGTGGGGGACAGGGGGTAAGGAATGAGCAGTTCTTC
-,TRBJ2-7,TRBV5-4,-,CASSYPGVGDYEQYF,TGTGCCAGCAGCTACCCTGGAGTTGGAGACTACGAGCAGTACTTC